This TCR beta chain is from a study of identical twins. Points from the study as a whole: Fewer insertions were carried by abundant cord blood beta clonotypes, but none was seen in memory repertoires.

TCRdb independently ran MiXCR on the 5' RACE reads; one entry per CDR3 protein. The table shows 200,000 to 300,000 distinct CDR3 sequences, with over 9.5% occurring only once. This CDR3 comprises 15 residues. Per germline, CDR1 DFQATT and CDR2 SNEGSKA (reference sequence). Trimming removed 0 bases at V and 2 bases at J, with 11 bases between. The donors were all healthy and Caucasian. This clonotype appeared a few times. Antigen: not known. The specimen was memory T cells sorted from blood. This TCR was sampled from a man between 45 and 60 years old in good health. This rearrangement joins TRBV20-1 to TRBJ2-1; weak D call: TRBD1 (5 bases). The CDR3 DNA reads TGCAGTGCTAGAGATCGGGCAGGGACCTACAATGAGCAGTTCTTC. Encoded protein: CSARDRAGTYNEQFF.